The 24 T cell receptor beta chains below all came from one sample that was sequenced in a study of monozygotic twins with cystic fibrosis. The table came from immunoSEQ multiplex PCR; TCRdb's copy has only in-frame clones and leaves some out. The data hold 25,000 to 35,000 clones, with over 80% observed a single time. The specimen was blood. Every receptor here comes from a girl aged 2-10 years with cystic fibrosis.

This chain uses TRBV6-5 with TRBJ2-1; no clear D. This CDR3 comprises 13 residues. Germline values: CDR1 MNHEY, CDR2 SVGAGI. V was shortened by 5 bases and J by 3 bases, with 8 bases between the two germline ends. CDR3 bases: TGTGCCAGCAGTCAAGTTCACTACAATGAGCAGTTCTTC. Its translation: CASSQVHYNEQFF.

This chain connects TRBV4-1 to TRBJ2-3; 14 bases match TRBD2. The CDR3 contains 14 residues. The V and J ends lost 4 bases and 12 bases, in that order; junction bases with no gene match: 6. Germline V CDR1 and CDR2: MGHRA, YSYEKL. The DNA for the CDR3 is TGCGCCAGCAGCCTCGGGACTAGCGGGAGTCATCAGTATTTT. Translated, it gives CASSLGTSGSHQYF.

This chain's CDR3 is CASSEGLAGGRPREQFF. CDR3 sequence (DNA): TGCGCCAGCAGCGAGGGACTAGCGGGAGGGCGGCCTCGGGAGCAGTTCTTC. V and J are TRBV5-1 and TRBJ2-1; TRBD2 matches at 16 bases. CDR1 and CDR2 from the germline V gene are SGHRS and YFSETQ. Germline trimming cut 4 bases from V and 10 bases from J; bases unmatched to any gene: 11. The CDR3 consists of 17 residues.

This clone was seen only a few times. The chain links TRBV11-2 to TRBJ1-3; no clear D gene. This CDR3 is built from 17 residues. Germline V lookup: CDR1 SGHAT, CDR2 FQNNGV. V lost 5 bases to trimming and J lost 9 bases, with 26 bases between them. The CDR3 here is CASSIPLPRQQTSTIYF. The CDR3 coding sequence is TGTGCCAGCAGCATACCCCTCCCTAGGCAGCAGACGAGCACCATATATTTT.

The rearrangement uses TRBV6-1 and TRBJ1-6; possible D gene TRBD1, 5 bases. CDR1 and CDR2 from the germline V gene are MNHNS and SASEGT. The CDR3 runs 13 residues. V was cut by 5 bases and J by 7 bases, with 9 bases left in between. The CDR3, as DNA: TGTGCCAGCAGTAGCCAGGGAAATTCACCCCTCCACTTT. The encoded protein is CASSSQGNSPLHF.

CDR3 bases: TGCGCCAGCAGCGGTGGGGGTAGGCAGGATTTTTACGAGCAGTACTTC. This translates into CASSGGGRQDFYEQYF. This chain joins TRBV5-1 and TRBJ2-7; D is perhaps TRBD1 or TRBD2 (5 bases each). The germline CDR1 and CDR2 sequences are SGHRS and YFSETQ. Trimming shortened V by 4 bases and J by 4 bases, and 21 bases separated the two germline ends. This CDR3 region has 16 residues. The variable domain in full, completed from reference TRBV5-1 and TRBJ2-7, reads KAGVTQTPRYLIKTRGQQVTLSCSPISGHRSVSWYQQTPGQGLQFLFEYFSETQRNKGNFPGRFSGRQFSNSRSEMNVSTLELGDSALYLCASSGGGRQDFYEQYFGPGTRLTVT.

This chain links TRBV4-2 with TRBJ2-1; 12 bases map to TRBD2. Germline-derived CDR1 and CDR2 are LGHNA and YNFKEQ. The CDR3 has 16 residues. The V gene end was trimmed by 3 bases and the J gene end by 6 bases; junction bases not matched to a gene: 6. CDR3 in DNA: TGTGCCAGCAGCCAGGATACTAGCGGGAGGACCAATGAGCAGTTCTTC. Protein: CASSQDTSGRTNEQFF.

V gene TRBV5-4 combines with J gene TRBJ1-2; tentatively, D is TRBD1 (6 bases). This CDR3 is 15 amino acids long. Germline CDR1 is SGHNT and CDR2 is YYREEE (reference sequence). The germline V and J ends were trimmed by 2 bases and 4 bases, with 15 bases remaining between them. The CDR3 DNA follows: TGTGCCAGCAGCTTACAGGGTGGTGCAGGCTATGGCTACACCTTC. The encoded protein is CASSLQGGAGYGYTF. Complete variable domain (other parts from reference TRBV5-4 and TRBJ1-2): ETGVTQSPTHLIKTRGQQVTLRCSSQSGHNTVSWYQQALGQGPQFIFQYYREEENGRGNFPPRFSGLQFPNYSSELNVNALELDDSALYLCASSLQGGAGYGYTFGSGTRLTVV.

The chain carries TRBV11-2 and TRBJ2-4, with D tentatively TRBD2 (5 bases). V gave up 0 bases and J gave up 9 bases, with 18 bases separating them. The CDR3 is 16 amino acids. Germline values: CDR1 SGHAT, CDR2 FQNNGV. The CDR3 region has the DNA TGTGCCAGCAGCTTAGAGGGGAGTGGACGGACGTCCATTCAGTACTTC. Amino acid sequence: CASSLEGSGRTSIQYF.

The chain combines TRBV2 with TRBJ1-4, with TRBD1 matching over 7 bases. V gave up 1 base and J gave up 8 bases; unmatched junction bases: 4. This CDR3 has 14 amino acids. The germline V gene encodes CDR1 SNHLY and CDR2 FYNNEI. CDR3 loop: CASSEERGREKLFF. The CDR3 nucleotides are TGTGCCAGCAGTGAAGAGAGGGGGCGGGAAAAACTGTTTTTT.

The V gene is TRBV9, the J gene TRBJ1-1; perhaps TRBD1 as D (5 bases). The CDR3 is made up of 16 amino acids. V lost 0 bases to trimming and J lost 0 bases, with 12 bases between them. Germline CDR1 is SGDLS and CDR2 is YYNGEE. The CDR3 region has the DNA TGTGCCAGCAGCGTAGGGTTGGGGACTGTGAACACTGAAGCTTTCTTT. This encodes CASSVGLGTVNTEAFF.

The CDR3, as DNA: TGTGCCAGCAGGACAGGGCCTGGCGAAAAACTGTTTTTT. Translating it yields CASRTGPGEKLFF. The chain uses TRBV2 and TRBJ1-4, with 7 bases that match TRBD1. Germline V gives CDR1 SNHLY, CDR2 FYNNEI. V lost 6 bases, J lost 8 bases, and 6 bases stayed unmatched. The CDR3 extends over 13 amino acids.

This chain uses TRBV19 with TRBJ1-5; unclear D gene. Per the germline V gene, CDR1 is LNHDA and CDR2 is SQIVND (reference sequence). There are 16 residues in the CDR3. V dropped 3 bases and J dropped 3 bases, with 15 bases sitting between them. The DNA of the CDR3 is TGTGCCAGTAGTATCGCCCTAGGGATTACCAATCAGCCCCAGCATTTT. It encodes CASSIALGITNQPQHF.

This clone was found a few times. This chain links TRBV25-1 with TRBJ1-4; D is unresolved. V was shortened by 3 bases and J by 6 bases, with 2 bases between the two germline ends. The CDR3 has 11 amino acids. Germline CDR1 MGHDK, CDR2 SYGVNS. CDR3 sequence (DNA): TGTGCCAGCAGTGACGATGAAAAACTGTTTTTT. Translated: CASSDDEKLFF.

The rearrangement uses TRBV5-6 and TRBJ2-5; tentatively, D is TRBD2 (6 bases). V was pared by 0 bases and J by 1 base, with 10 bases between. This CDR3 spans 15 amino acids. Germline loops: CDR1 SGHDT, CDR2 YYEEEE. DNA for the CDR3: TGTGCCAGCAGCTTGGGTGGAGGGCCCCAAGAGACCCAGTACTTC. This codes for CASSLGGGPQETQYF.

The chain uses TRBV19 and TRBJ2-3; the D is unclear. Germline CDR1 LNHDA, CDR2 SQIVND (reference sequence). Trimming stripped 3 bases from V and 6 bases from J, with 4 bases between. This CDR3 comprises 11 residues. The CDR3 nucleotides are TGTGCCAGTAGTATGTTCGATACGCAGTATTTT. Amino acids: CASSMFDTQYF.

CDR3 in amino acids: CAGGIRDITGYTF. CDR3 DNA sequence: TGTGCCGGAGGCATAAGGGACATCACTGGCTACACCTTC. The chain joins TRBV2 to TRBJ1-2; perhaps TRBD1 as D (6 bases). Trimming left V 11 bases short and J 7 bases short, with 20 bases between. Germline CDR1 and CDR2: SNHLY and FYNNEI. CDR3 length: 13 residues.

V and J are TRBV6-1 and TRBJ1-5; D is ambiguous. The CDR3 spans 14 residues. Germline CDR1 MNHNS, CDR2 SASEGT. The ends were cut back, 6 bases at V and 0 bases at J, with 9 bases in the middle. CDR3 sequence (DNA): TGTGCCAGCAGCCCGCGGGGTAGCAATCAGCCCCAGCATTTT. This translates into CASSPRGSNQPQHF.

This clone has a single count. This sequence joins TRBV10-3 and TRBJ2-1, with D possibly being TRBD2 (6 bases). The V gene's germline CDR1 is ENHRY and CDR2 SYGVKD. V dropped 6 bases and J dropped 0 bases, with 18 bases sitting between them. The CDR3 is 17 amino acids. CDR3 coding DNA: TGTGCCATCAGGAGGGAGGCAGCATTAAGCTCCTACAATGAGCAGTTCTTC. Translating gives CAIRREAALSSYNEQFF.

The chain is built from TRBV5-6 and TRBJ2-1; D not resolved. Germline V gives CDR1 SGHDT, CDR2 YYEEEE. The germline V and J ends were trimmed by 2 bases and 3 bases, with 9 bases remaining between them. The CDR3 is 14 residues long. The CDR3 bases are TGTGCCAGCAGCTTACGGACGGGCTACAATGAGCAGTTCTTC. Amino acids: CASSLRTGYNEQFF.

The J gene is TRBJ1-3, the V gene TRBV6-1; D uncertain. Germline lookup yields CDR1 MNHNS and CDR2 SASEGT. CDR3 length: 15 residues. V lost 5 bases to trimming and J lost 0 bases, with 11 bases between them. The CDR3 nucleotides are TGTGCCAGCAGTCCCACGGTCCTCTCTGGAAACACCATATATTTT. This translates into CASSPTVLSGNTIYF.

This rearrangement joins TRBV11-2 to TRBJ2-1; TRBD2 aligns across 12 bases. CDR1 is SGHAT and CDR2 is FQNNGV in the germline V gene. The CDR3 has 19 amino acids. V shed 2 bases, J shed 0 bases, and the junction held 8 bases outside the gene matches. CDR3 amino acids: CASSLNGLAGRSSYNEQFF. The CDR3 nucleotides read TGTGCCAGCAGCTTAAATGGACTAGCGGGAAGGAGCTCCTACAATGAGCAGTTCTTC.

V is TRBV13 and J is TRBJ2-1; tentatively, D is TRBD2 (5 bases). The germline CDR1 and CDR2 sequences are PRHDT and FYEKMQ (reference sequence). The V end lost 0 bases, the J end lost 3 bases, and 6 bases lay between the germline ends. The CDR3 totals 14 residues. CDR3 protein: CASSLGEVYNEQFF. Written as DNA, the CDR3 is TGTGCCAGCAGCTTAGGGGAGGTCTACAATGAGCAGTTCTTC. The entire variable domain, with the rest obtained from reference TRBV13 and TRBJ2-1, is as follows: AAGVIQSPRHLIKEKRETATLKCYPIPRHDTVYWYQQGPGQDPQFLISFYEKMQSDKGSIPDRFSAQQFSDYHSELNMSSLELGDSALYFCASSLGEVYNEQFFGPGTRLTVL.

V usage is TRBV11-2 and J usage is TRBJ1-1; D remains ambiguous. The germline gives CDR1 SGHAT, CDR2 FQNNGV. CDR3 length equals 14 residues. Trimming took 5 bases from V and 5 from J, leaving 15 bases between them. The CDR3 DNA follows: TGTGCCAGCAGCCAAGGAATGGTGCGGACTGAAGCTTTCTTT. Its protein is CASSQGMVRTEAFF.